This entry describes one T cell receptor beta chain. The CDR3 is 15 residues long. CDR1 is PRHDT, CDR2 FYEKMQ, per germline (reference sequence). V dropped 3 bases and J dropped 10; count of bases not matched to a gene: 12. A multiplex PCR was run with 60 Vbeta primers and 13 Jbeta primers. Libraries were prepared by immunoSEQ multiplex PCR; TCRdb keeps only in-frame clonotypes and omits some of them. This sample carries 55,000 to 75,000 clones, about four fifths of them seen once, and the ten largest clones take almost 7%. This sample is drawn from a study of cytomegalovirus exposure and HLA in healthy donors.

This chain uses TRBV13 with TRBJ2-4; TRBD1 matches 7 bases. This TCR derives from a man aged 25 to 45 in good health and CMV-seropositive. Sequencing was performed on PBMCs. This CDR3 reads CASSFPPTGQRIQYF. CDR3 nucleotide sequence: TGTGCCAGCAGCTTTCCCCCTACGGGACAGAGGATTCAGTACTTC.